This T cell receptor (beta chain) was found in a study of T cell changes during pregnancy in multiple sclerosis. The method was immunoSEQ multiplex PCR; TCRdb's version includes in-frame clones alone and lacks a portion of them. The repertoire has roughly 59,000 clones, approximately 89% of them found once; the top ten carry 1.3% to 1.5%. Germline CDR1 reads MDHEN; CDR2 reads SYDVKM. V gave up 3 bases and J gave up 2 bases, with 11 bases separating them. CDR3 size: 16 residues. The rearrangement joins TRBV28 to TRBJ1-6, with D possibly matching TRBD1 (5 bases). The clonotype comes from a female donor in good health, enrolled as a control in a pregnancy study. The material sequenced was peripheral blood, taken in the third trimester of pregnancy. As DNA, the CDR3 is TGTGCCAGCAGTTTCATGGGGGGTACCTATAATTCACCCCTCCACTTT. Protein: CASSFMGGTYNSPLHF. Drawing the rest from reference TRBV28 and TRBJ1-6, the complete variable domain is DVKVTQSSRYLVKRTGEKVFLECVQDMDHENMFWYRQDPGLGLRLIYFSYDVKMKEKGDIPEGYSVSREKKERFSLILESASTNQTSMYLCASSFMGGTYNSPLHFGNGTRLTVT.